This TCR beta chain was identified in a study of T cells after yellow fever vaccination. With V trimmed by 2 bases and J by 10 bases, 11 bases remained unmatched. The CDR3 consists of 15 residues. Germline V lookup: CDR1 MNHEY, CDR2 SVGAGI. This clonotype was counted between two and nine times. TCRdb reprocessed the 5' RACE reads via MiXCR and lists one record per CDR3 protein. The data contain approximately 550,000 distinct CDR3 sequences, 15% to 20% of them singletons. Sequencing used PBMCs, obtained 15 days after the yellow fever booster vaccination. V and J are TRBV6-5 and TRBJ2-7, with 10 bases that match TRBD1. This clonotype was sampled from a man in his thirties or forties who received the YFV17D yellow fever vaccine. CDR3 amino acids: CASSYRWGQGISQYF. The CDR3 DNA is TGTGCCAGCAGTTACCGTTGGGGACAGGGGATAAGCCAGTACTTC.